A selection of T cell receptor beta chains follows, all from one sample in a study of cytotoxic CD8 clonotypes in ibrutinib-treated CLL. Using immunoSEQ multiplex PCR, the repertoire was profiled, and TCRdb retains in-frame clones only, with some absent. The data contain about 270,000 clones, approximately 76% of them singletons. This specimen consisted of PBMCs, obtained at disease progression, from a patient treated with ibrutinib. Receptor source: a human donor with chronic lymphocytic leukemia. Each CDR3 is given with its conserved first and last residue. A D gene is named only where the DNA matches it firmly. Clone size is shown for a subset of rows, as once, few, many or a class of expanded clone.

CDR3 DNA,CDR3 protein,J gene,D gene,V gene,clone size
TGTGCCAGCTCAGAGACACTGAACACTGAAGCTTTCTTT,CASSETLNTEAFF,TRBJ1-1,-,TRBV18,-
TGTGCCAGCAGCTTAGTACGCCCCGTGGGGAGGTACGAGCAGTACTTC,CASSLVRPVGRYEQYF,TRBJ2-7,-,TRBV7-8,-
TGTGCCAGCAGCCAATCCCGGACAGGGATGAGGGGTGAGCAGTTCTTC,CASSQSRTGMRGEQFF,TRBJ2-1,TRBD1,TRBV14,few
TGCGCCAGCAGCCTTGGACAGGGATCAGATACGCAGTATTTT,CASSLGQGSDTQYF,TRBJ2-3,TRBD1,TRBV4-1,-
TGTGCCAGCAGTACAGGGCTTAATTCACCCCTCCACTTT,CASSTGLNSPLHF,TRBJ1-6,-,TRBV6-5,-
TGTGCCAGCAGCTTTCTATCGAAGGGCTACACCTTC,CASSFLSKGYTF,TRBJ1-2,-,TRBV5-4,-
TGTGCTAGTGGTAGGCGGACTCCGAGTTACAATGAGCAGTTCTTC,CASGRRTPSYNEQFF,TRBJ2-1,-,TRBV12-5,-
TGCGCCAGCAGCCAAGAAATGAGAGAAGATGGCTACACCTTC,CASSQEMREDGYTF,TRBJ1-2,-,TRBV4-1,once
TGTGCCAGCAGTTATTATGGGGGAGAGCAGTACTTC,CASSYYGGEQYF,TRBJ2-7,-,TRBV6-5,-
TGTGCCAGCAGCTTAGGTCGGCGGGAGGTAGCCAAAAACATTCAGTACTTC,CASSLGRREVAKNIQYF,TRBJ2-4,TRBD2,TRBV7-9,-
TGTGCCAGCAGTCGTCGACTGGGATCCTACGAGCAGTACTTC,CASSRRLGSYEQYF,TRBJ2-7,-,TRBV6-5,few
TGTGCCAGCACCGACCCCGGGGTGGGGGGGAGCACAGATACGCAGTATTTT,CASTDPGVGGSTDTQYF,TRBJ2-3,TRBD2,TRBV13,-
TGTGCCAGCAGCCATAGCGGGAGGGAAACACAAGAGACCCAGTACTTC,CASSHSGRETQETQYF,TRBJ2-5,TRBD2,TRBV11-1,-
TGCAGCGTTGTAGACTACGAGCAGTACTTC,CSVVDYEQYF,TRBJ2-7,-,TRBV29-1,-
TGTGCCAGCAGCTCCCGACTAGCGGGAGATTACGAGCAGTACTTC,CASSSRLAGDYEQYF,TRBJ2-7,TRBD2,TRBV7-6,-
TGCGCCAGCAGCCAAGTACCCCCCATCACCGAGTACGAGCAGTACTTC,CASSQVPPITEYEQYF,TRBJ2-7,-,TRBV4-1,-
TGTGCCAGCAGCGTAGCGGGGGGGCGTACAGATACGCAGTATTTT,CASSVAGGRTDTQYF,TRBJ2-3,TRBD2,TRBV2,-
TGTGCCAGCAGAATCAGGGTGGGAGAGCAGTTCTTC,CASRIRVGEQFF,TRBJ2-1,-,TRBV6-1,few
TGTGCCAGCAGCGTAGGGGCTAGCGGGAGCACAGATACGCAGTATTTT,CASSVGASGSTDTQYF,TRBJ2-3,TRBD2,TRBV9,-
TGTGCCAGCAGCTTTGGCGGGGGCCAAGAGACCCAGTACTTC,CASSFGGGQETQYF,TRBJ2-5,TRBD2,TRBV7-2,once
TGTGCCAGCAGCGTTAGTTCGAACACCGGGGAGCTGTTTTTT,CASSVSSNTGELFF,TRBJ2-2,-,TRBV6-4,few
TGCGCCAGCAGTGACCTGGATGGCGGGAAAGGCTACGAGCAGTACTTC,CASSDLDGGKGYEQYF,TRBJ2-7,-,TRBV10-2,-
TGTGCCAGCAGTCGGGACAGGGTACGCCAAGAGACCCAGTACTTC,CASSRDRVRQETQYF,TRBJ2-5,TRBD1,TRBV28,-
TGCGCCAGCAGCCCGGAGCCCCAGTCGCTGGGTAATCAGCCCCAGCATTTT,CASSPEPQSLGNQPQHF,TRBJ1-5,-,TRBV5-1,-
TGTGCCAGCAAAGAGTTGCAGGGTGCAGATACGCAGTATTTT,CASKELQGADTQYF,TRBJ2-3,-,TRBV6-1,-
TGTGCCAGCAGAGTGACAGCAACTAATGAAAAACTGTTTTTT,CASRVTATNEKLFF,TRBJ1-4,-,TRBV2,-
TGTGCCAGCAGTGAAGCGACACGGAAGGACCATCAGCCCCAGCATTTT,CASSEATRKDHQPQHF,TRBJ1-5,-,TRBV2,-
TGTGCCAGCAGCCGGAAGTACCAAGAGACCCAGTACTTC,CASSRKYQETQYF,TRBJ2-5,-,TRBV11-2,-
TGCGCCAGCAGCTTGGATAACCCGAATCAGCCCCAGCATTTT,CASSLDNPNQPQHF,TRBJ1-5,-,TRBV5-1,once
TGTGCCAGCAGTGATGGCCACGAGCAGTACTTC,CASSDGHEQYF,TRBJ2-7,-,TRBV6-4,few
TGTGCCAGCAGCTTGGGTCCAGGGCTAATTTATGGCTACACCTTC,CASSLGPGLIYGYTF,TRBJ1-2,-,TRBV5-6,-
TGTGCCAGCAGCCAACCGGGACTAGCGGGGACCGGGGAGCTGTTTTTT,CASSQPGLAGTGELFF,TRBJ2-2,TRBD2,TRBV25-1,-
TGTGCCAGCAGCCCCGAATGGGTTTCGACGGCGGGAGTATCGTACGAGCAGTACTTC,CASSPEWVSTAGVSYEQYF,TRBJ2-7,TRBD2,TRBV7-6,-
TGTGCCAGCAGCTCTACTCCGGGACAGGGGGCAGATACGCAGTATTTT,CASSSTPGQGADTQYF,TRBJ2-3,TRBD1,TRBV7-9,-
TGTGCCAGCAGTCCCTGGACTAGCGGCACCGGGGAGCTGTTTTTT,CASSPWTSGTGELFF,TRBJ2-2,TRBD2,TRBV27,-
TGTGCCAGCAGTCAGGGGCAGGAGACCCAGTACTTC,CASSQGQETQYF,TRBJ2-5,-,TRBV2,-
TGCAGCGTAACGACAGGAGGAACGAACACTGAAGCTTTCTTT,CSVTTGGTNTEAFF,TRBJ1-1,-,TRBV29-1,-
TGTGCCACCAGGCGGGCGGGAGAAAAACTGTTTTTT,CATRRAGEKLFF,TRBJ1-4,-,TRBV19,-
TGTGCCAGCAGGGTTTCGGCTAGCGGGGGGGCGGGAGAAGAGACCCAGTACTTC,CASRVSASGGAGEETQYF,TRBJ2-5,TRBD2,TRBV27,-
TGTGCCAGCAGCTTGGGCCAGGGAGCAGCGCAGTACTTC,CASSLGQGAAQYF,TRBJ2-7,-,TRBV27,-
TGTGCCAGCAGCCCTCAGGGGCTTATGGTCGAGCAGTACTTC,CASSPQGLMVEQYF,TRBJ2-7,-,TRBV9,-
TGTGCCAGCAGTGTTGGTGGGACCGGGGAGCTGTTTTTT,CASSVGGTGELFF,TRBJ2-2,-,TRBV6-1,few
TGTGCCAGCAGCTTCGGACAGGGCACAGATACGCAGTATTTT,CASSFGQGTDTQYF,TRBJ2-3,TRBD1,TRBV7-2,-
TGTGCCAGCAGTTATAGAGCGAACACCGGGGAGCTGTTTTTT,CASSYRANTGELFF,TRBJ2-2,-,TRBV6-5,-
TGTGCCAGCAGCCTCAGGGTTGAGGAGACCCAGTACTTC,CASSLRVEETQYF,TRBJ2-5,-,TRBV11-3,-
TGCAGCGAGGTGGTAGCAGGCTACAATGAGCAGTTCTTC,CSEVVAGYNEQFF,TRBJ2-1,-,TRBV29-1,-
TGTGCCAGCAGCGGTACAGGGGCTCAAGAGACCCAGTACTTC,CASSGTGAQETQYF,TRBJ2-5,TRBD1,TRBV5-4,-
TGTGCCAGCAAACGTCTCGGGGATAGCGGGGAGCTGTTTTTT,CASKRLGDSGELFF,TRBJ2-2,-,TRBV27,-
TGTGCCAGCAGCTTAACGCCCCCCTACGAGCAGTACTTC,CASSLTPPYEQYF,TRBJ2-7,-,TRBV7-2,-
TGTGCCAGCAGTTTGGGACAGAACACCGGGGAGCTGTTTTTT,CASSLGQNTGELFF,TRBJ2-2,-,TRBV27,-
TGCAGCGTTGCGACCGGCACCGGGGAGCTGTTTTTT,CSVATGTGELFF,TRBJ2-2,-,TRBV29-1,few
TGTGACCTCTTACCTAGAGGTGAAAAACTGTTTTTT,CDLLPRGEKLFF,TRBJ1-4,-,TRBV27,-
TGTGCCAGCAGTTTATCGGGGACTAGCTCCTACGAGCAGTACTTC,CASSLSGTSSYEQYF,TRBJ2-7,TRBD2,TRBV28,-
TGCGCCAGCAGCTTTTCAGGGACGAGTGAGACCCAGTACTTC,CASSFSGTSETQYF,TRBJ2-5,-,TRBV5-1,-